These T cell receptor beta chains were read from a single sample in a study of blood T cell repertoires in COVID-19. TCRdb's table, derived via immunoSEQ multiplex PCR, lists solely in-frame clones and lacks some. The sample has around 140,000 clones, around 89% seen once. The sequenced material came from peripheral blood. The source is a man aged 60 to 75 with COVID-19, enrolled during active disease. The CDR3 runs from the conserved cysteine through the conserved F or W. The order of the fields is CDR3 DNA, CDR3 protein, D gene, clone size, V gene, J gene. The D gene is left open where the match is weak. Not every row has a clone size; where given, it reads once, few, many or a size class.

cdr3_nt: TGTGCCAGTTGGACAGGGAGCCCCAATCAGCCCCAGCATTTT
cdr3_aa: CASWTGSPNQPQHF
d_call: TRBD1
clone_size: .
v_call: TRBV19
j_call: TRBJ1-5

cdr3_nt: TGTGCCAGCAGCTTAGTATCTCGGGCGGGGGGGCCCAAAAACATTCAGTACTTC
cdr3_aa: CASSLVSRAGGPKNIQYF
d_call: TRBD2
clone_size: once
v_call: TRBV11-3
j_call: TRBJ2-4

cdr3_nt: TGTGCCAGCAGTATTTACCTCAGGGGGCGTCTACGTTCACCCCTCCACTTT
cdr3_aa: CASSIYLRGRLRSPLHF
d_call: TRBD1
clone_size: many
v_call: TRBV2
j_call: TRBJ1-6

cdr3_nt: TGTGCCAGCAGAGACAGCCAGAACACTGAAGCTTTCTTT
cdr3_aa: CASRDSQNTEAFF
d_call: .
clone_size: .
v_call: TRBV12-3/TRBV12-4
j_call: TRBJ1-1

cdr3_nt: TGTGCCAGCAGCTTAGGGGGGCGGCTGACTGAAGCTTTCTTT
cdr3_aa: CASSLGGRLTEAFF
d_call: .
clone_size: .
v_call: TRBV7-9
j_call: TRBJ1-1

cdr3_nt: TGTGCCAGCAGAATTTCAGTGGCCAATGAAAAACTGTTTTTT
cdr3_aa: CASRISVANEKLFF
d_call: .
clone_size: .
v_call: TRBV6-5
j_call: TRBJ1-4

cdr3_nt: TGTGCCAGCAGCGGACTGTCTAGCACAGATACGCAGTATTTT
cdr3_aa: CASSGLSSTDTQYF
d_call: .
clone_size: .
v_call: TRBV27
j_call: TRBJ2-3

cdr3_nt: TGCGCCAGCAGCCAAGGCTTAGGGACTCCACTTGCAGATACGCAGTATTTT
cdr3_aa: CASSQGLGTPLADTQYF
d_call: .
clone_size: once
v_call: TRBV4-3
j_call: TRBJ2-3

cdr3_nt: TGCGCCAGCAGCATAACGGGACAGGGGGCAACTGAAGCTTTCTTT
cdr3_aa: CASSITGQGATEAFF
d_call: TRBD1
clone_size: .
v_call: TRBV5-1
j_call: TRBJ1-1

cdr3_nt: TGTGCCAGCAGTCGAAGGGGCGGCGAGCAGTACTTC
cdr3_aa: CASSRRGGEQYF
d_call: .
clone_size: .
v_call: TRBV27
j_call: TRBJ2-7

cdr3_nt: TGTGCCACCAGTGATCGGAGGACTCAAGAGACCCAGTACTTC
cdr3_aa: CATSDRRTQETQYF
d_call: .
clone_size: .
v_call: TRBV24-1
j_call: TRBJ2-5

cdr3_nt: TGTGCCAGCAGCTTAGGGGCAGGGGGCGGTGAAAAACTGTTTTTT
cdr3_aa: CASSLGAGGGEKLFF
d_call: TRBD1
clone_size: .
v_call: TRBV13
j_call: TRBJ1-4

cdr3_nt: TGTGCCAGCAGCTTGGGCAGGGAATCGGGCACCGGGGAGCTGTTTTTT
cdr3_aa: CASSLGRESGTGELFF
d_call: .
clone_size: .
v_call: TRBV5-4
j_call: TRBJ2-2

cdr3_nt: TGTGCCAGCTCACCCCCTGGACAGCGCTCTGGAAACACCATATATTTT
cdr3_aa: CASSPPGQRSGNTIYF
d_call: .
clone_size: .
v_call: TRBV18
j_call: TRBJ1-3

cdr3_nt: TGTGCCAGCAGTGAGGGTCGACAGGGAAGGTCACCCCTCCACTTT
cdr3_aa: CASSEGRQGRSPLHF
d_call: TRBD1
clone_size: .
v_call: TRBV2
j_call: TRBJ1-6

cdr3_nt: TGTGCCAGCAGGGAGGGACAGCACACCGGGGAGCTGTTTTTT
cdr3_aa: CASREGQHTGELFF
d_call: .
clone_size: .
v_call: TRBV2
j_call: TRBJ2-2

cdr3_nt: TGTGCCAGCAGCCTGGGACAGGTCGGAAACACCATATATTTT
cdr3_aa: CASSLGQVGNTIYF
d_call: TRBD1
clone_size: .
v_call: TRBV7-9
j_call: TRBJ1-3

cdr3_nt: TGTGCCAGTAGTATAAGGGGGGGCGAGCAGTACTTC
cdr3_aa: CASSIRGGEQYF
d_call: .
clone_size: .
v_call: TRBV19
j_call: TRBJ2-7

cdr3_nt: TGTGCCAGCAGCTTAGCCCAGGGGGCGGCTGAAAAACTGTTTTTT
cdr3_aa: CASSLAQGAAEKLFF
d_call: TRBD1
clone_size: .
v_call: TRBV7-9
j_call: TRBJ1-4

cdr3_nt: TGTGCCAGCAGCTTAGTATTGGGAGGGAGCAATCAGCCCCAGCATTTT
cdr3_aa: CASSLVLGGSNQPQHF
d_call: .
clone_size: .
v_call: TRBV7-9
j_call: TRBJ1-5

cdr3_nt: TGTGCCGAAGGGGGCAGCGGGGGGACAGATACGCAGTATTTT
cdr3_aa: CAEGGSGGTDTQYF
d_call: TRBD2
clone_size: .
v_call: TRBV6-5
j_call: TRBJ2-3

cdr3_nt: TGTGCTAGTGTCTACTCCAGGGGGTTAGGAGACGAGCAGTACTTC
cdr3_aa: CASVYSRGLGDEQYF
d_call: TRBD1
clone_size: .
v_call: TRBV12-5
j_call: TRBJ2-7

cdr3_nt: TGCAGCGTTGAAGAGCAGGACAGGGCAACCGGGGAGCTGTTTTTT
cdr3_aa: CSVEEQDRATGELFF
d_call: TRBD1
clone_size: .
v_call: TRBV29-1
j_call: TRBJ2-2

cdr3_nt: TGTGCCAGCAGCAGGACAGGGGGGAACTATGGCTACACCTTC
cdr3_aa: CASSRTGGNYGYTF
d_call: TRBD1
clone_size: .
v_call: TRBV2
j_call: TRBJ1-2

cdr3_nt: TGCAGCACGACAGGGGGTGGGCAGACCCAGTACTTC
cdr3_aa: CSTTGGGQTQYF
d_call: TRBD1
clone_size: .
v_call: TRBV29-1
j_call: TRBJ2-5

cdr3_nt: TGTGCCAGTAGTATAGATAGCTACACCGGGGAGCTGTTTTTT
cdr3_aa: CASSIDSYTGELFF
d_call: .
clone_size: once
v_call: TRBV19
j_call: TRBJ2-2

cdr3_nt: TGTGCCAGTAAATTGAGGGGGGGGGATGAAAAACTGTTTTTT
cdr3_aa: CASKLRGGDEKLFF
d_call: .
clone_size: .
v_call: TRBV19
j_call: TRBJ1-4

cdr3_nt: TGTGCCAGCAGCTCGGACATAGCCAAAAACATTCAGTACTTC
cdr3_aa: CASSSDIAKNIQYF
d_call: .
clone_size: .
v_call: TRBV11-2
j_call: TRBJ2-4

cdr3_nt: TGTGCCAGCAGCTATGGGATTGGACTAGCGGGGCAAGAGACCCAGTACTTC
cdr3_aa: CASSYGIGLAGQETQYF
d_call: TRBD2
clone_size: .
v_call: TRBV11-3
j_call: TRBJ2-5

cdr3_nt: TGTGCCAGCAGTGCTGAGGGAATGGGCACCGGGGAGCTGTTTTTT
cdr3_aa: CASSAEGMGTGELFF
d_call: .
clone_size: .
v_call: TRBV2
j_call: TRBJ2-2

cdr3_nt: TGTGCCAGCAGCTTAGCATCCGGGGTCGGTTCACCCCTCCACTTT
cdr3_aa: CASSLASGVGSPLHF
d_call: .
clone_size: once
v_call: TRBV7-9
j_call: TRBJ1-6

cdr3_nt: TGTGCCAGCAGTGAATCAGGGGGCCGAACTGAAGCTTTCTTT
cdr3_aa: CASSESGGRTEAFF
d_call: TRBD1
clone_size: once
v_call: TRBV25-1
j_call: TRBJ1-1

cdr3_nt: TGTGCCAGCAGCTCCTTGGACAATAACTATGGCTACACCTTC
cdr3_aa: CASSSLDNNYGYTF
d_call: .
clone_size: .
v_call: TRBV5-6
j_call: TRBJ1-2

cdr3_nt: TGTGCCAGCAGCTTCGCAGGAATTGAAGCTTTCTTT
cdr3_aa: CASSFAGIEAFF
d_call: .
clone_size: .
v_call: TRBV11-2
j_call: TRBJ1-1

cdr3_nt: TGTGCCAGCAGATCTGACAGGGATTCTGAAGCTTTCTTT
cdr3_aa: CASRSDRDSEAFF
d_call: TRBD1
clone_size: few
v_call: TRBV6-5
j_call: TRBJ1-1

cdr3_nt: TGTGCCAGCAGTTATCAAGGGACAGGGGGCAGTCAGCCCCAGCATTTT
cdr3_aa: CASSYQGTGGSQPQHF
d_call: TRBD1
clone_size: .
v_call: TRBV2
j_call: TRBJ1-5

cdr3_nt: TGTGCCAGCAGCTTAGGAGGGAGACTACCTAATGAAAAACTGTTTTTT
cdr3_aa: CASSLGGRLPNEKLFF
d_call: .
clone_size: once
v_call: TRBV11-2
j_call: TRBJ1-4

cdr3_nt: TGTGCCAGCAGCCTGGGGACAGGACCCTACAATGAGCAGTTCTTC
cdr3_aa: CASSLGTGPYNEQFF
d_call: TRBD1
clone_size: .
v_call: TRBV7-2
j_call: TRBJ2-1

cdr3_nt: TGCGCCAGCAGCTCCGGGACAGGTCGTGACGAGCAGTACTTC
cdr3_aa: CASSSGTGRDEQYF
d_call: TRBD1
clone_size: .
v_call: TRBV5-1
j_call: TRBJ2-7

cdr3_nt: TGTGCCAGCACCAGCGGGGGGAGGACAGATACGCAGTATTTT
cdr3_aa: CASTSGGRTDTQYF
d_call: TRBD2
clone_size: .
v_call: TRBV9
j_call: TRBJ2-3

cdr3_nt: TGCGCCAGCAGCTTTACAGGGTTTATCGATAATTCACCCCTCCACTTT
cdr3_aa: CASSFTGFIDNSPLHF
d_call: .
clone_size: .
v_call: TRBV5-1
j_call: TRBJ1-6

cdr3_nt: TGTGCCAGCAGGGCCGACAGGGACACTGAAGCTTTCTTT
cdr3_aa: CASRADRDTEAFF
d_call: TRBD1
clone_size: .
v_call: TRBV6-5
j_call: TRBJ1-1

cdr3_nt: TGTGCCAGCAGCCAAGTGGGGTCGGGAACTGGAAACACCATATATTTT
cdr3_aa: CASSQVGSGTGNTIYF
d_call: .
clone_size: .
v_call: TRBV14
j_call: TRBJ1-3

cdr3_nt: TGTGCCAGCAGCAACCGGGATTATAATTCACCCCTCCACTTT
cdr3_aa: CASSNRDYNSPLHF
d_call: .
clone_size: once
v_call: TRBV7-2
j_call: TRBJ1-6

cdr3_nt: TGCGCCAGCAGTGAGACAGCGAACACTGAAGCTTTCTTT
cdr3_aa: CASSETANTEAFF
d_call: .
clone_size: .
v_call: TRBV10-1
j_call: TRBJ1-1

cdr3_nt: TGTGCCAGCAGTTCTAATGGCGGGGAGCTGTTTTTT
cdr3_aa: CASSSNGGELFF
d_call: .
clone_size: .
v_call: TRBV7-2
j_call: TRBJ2-2

cdr3_nt: TGTGCCAGTAGTACACAGGGGAAGCAGCCCCAGCATTTT
cdr3_aa: CASSTQGKQPQHF
d_call: TRBD1
clone_size: .
v_call: TRBV19
j_call: TRBJ1-5

cdr3_nt: TGTGCCAGCAGCCGGACTAACCAAGAGACCCAGTACTTC
cdr3_aa: CASSRTNQETQYF
d_call: .
clone_size: few
v_call: TRBV14
j_call: TRBJ2-5

cdr3_nt: TGTGCCAGCAGTTACCAACAGGGGGTAGTCGACAATCAGCCCCAGCATTTT
cdr3_aa: CASSYQQGVVDNQPQHF
d_call: TRBD1
clone_size: once
v_call: TRBV6-2/TRBV6-3
j_call: TRBJ1-5

cdr3_nt: TGTGCCAGCAGTTACTCGGTTATAGACAGGGGCGGCTACACCTTC
cdr3_aa: CASSYSVIDRGGYTF
d_call: TRBD1
clone_size: .
v_call: TRBV6-6
j_call: TRBJ1-2